This TCR beta chain was documented in a study of T cell responses to AZD1222 COVID-19 vaccine (dated by TCRdb to the early 2020s). Study-level background: Because spike-specific TCR depth and breadth did not differ between the two schedules, AZD1222 recipients who got a second dose at roughly 4 weeks were pooled with those who got a second dose at roughly 12 weeks. A total of about 230 trial participants underwent TCR sequencing, of whom about 210 received two doses of AZD1222 and approximately 25 received two doses of the MenACWY control vaccine. Trial participants were enrolled by age into 18-55, 56-69 and 70-plus year subgroups, with approximately 150, 28 and 58 TCR-sequenced participants respectively.

Note on this clone: Its antigen remains undetermined. Per-nucleotide qualities are absent, and no much larger clonotype sits a single base away.

According to the study, the label for this sample's time point signals: baseline before first vaccination. Vaccinee samples were obtained from the UK trials COV001 and COV002, which included a single-blind randomized controlled phase 2/3 trial of AZD1222 (ChAdOx1 nCoV-19) in healthy adults. For TCRbeta chain sequencing, PBMC samples from trial participants were taken at day 0 and at day 28 after the second dose. What the authors observed across the whole study: Reportedly, close to half of the unique spike-specific TCRs recognized epitopes lying outside the regions that are mutated in the B.1.351 and B.1.1.7 variants. Because no day 14 peak-response samples were available, repertoires were characterized only after the peak T cell response. In the small 56-69-year group, the increase in depth fell short of significance, most likely because of low power. Only a handful of AZD1222 recipients were SARS-CoV-2 seropositive at baseline, limiting conclusions about previously exposed vaccinees. CD4 TCRs associated with the vaccine covered the entire spike protein, and the dominant responses were in regions 160-218 and 743-854. Most participants were white British and females outnumbered males, and the authors suggested that clonal diversity may have been underestimated. After two AZD1222 doses, spike-specific TCR breadth and depth were significantly higher than at day 0 and than in MenACWY recipients.

The CDR3 regions of human TCRbeta chains were analyzed by immunosequencing. The original methods were these. Repertoire TCRs were checked for matches against a reference library of SARS-CoV-2-specific TCRs that had been generated using the MIRA antigen-specificity platform. Breadth was defined as the fraction of unique TCRs that were SARS-CoV-2-associated. Depth was defined as the fraction of total T cells that were SARS-CoV-2-associated. Using the MIRA data, every spike-specific TCR was mapped to the spike region that the TCR reacted to and assigned to either a CD4 or a CD8 class. Log10-transformed breadth and depth values were compared by one-way ANOVA with Sidak's multiple comparisons tests. TCRdb took over this immuneACCESS table, retaining in-frame rearrangements with V and J assigned. Such tables are incomplete; in checked studies, under half of the missing clones stem from an unresolved V gene, and the remainder is unexplained. That table supplies the V and J calls and clone size; D and trimming were determined from the DNA. This sample comprises about 87,000 clones, 88% of them detected only once. The ten biggest clones cover less than 3% of the sample.

This receptor was obtained from an adult in good health. This material consisted of peripheral blood, taken on day 0 of AZD1222 vaccination.

The base sequence is TGTGCCAGCAGCTTAACTAGCAATCAGCCCCAGCATTTT. This codes for CASSLTSNQPQHF. Recombination linked TRBV7-3 to TRBJ1-5; the D gene is not confidently resolved. Trimming at the junction amounts to 0 bases on V and 0 bases on J, and the germline ends lie 0 bases apart. From the cysteine through the phenylalanine, the CDR3 covers 13 amino acids. Only the CDR3 DNA stays, 39 bases, in frame from base 1. The germline V gene supplies CDR1 SGHTA and CDR2 FQGTGA.